Following are 12 T cell receptor beta chains from one sample sequenced in a study of graft-versus-host responses after intestinal transplantation (dated by TCRdb to the early 2020s). Dithiothreitol, EDTA incubations and collagenase D digestion were used to isolate intraepithelial and lamina propria lymphocytes from graft specimens. To prepare the library, the immunoSEQ multiplex PCR assay was applied. The table comes from immuneACCESS by way of TCRdb, which keeps in-frame sequences with V and J called. Part of the clones is missing from these tables; in studies checked, under half for an unresolved V gene and the rest for unknown reasons. Counted in this sample were 10,000 to 14,000 clones; 76% of them appeared once. The top ten hold roughly 10% of the sample. Sequencing used ileum tissue, obtained 23 days after intestinal transplant. The receptor set was obtained from a human patient who received an intestinal transplant, so some T cells may come from the graft donor.

The rearrangement links TRBV11-2 to TRBJ2-3; possibly TRBD1 for D (6 bases). CDR1 is SGHAT, CDR2 FQNNGV, per germline. The CDR3 contains 12 residues. Trimming cost V 6 bases and J 7 bases, with 11 bases left between them. CDR3 DNA: TGTGCCAGCAGGGGGGCCGGGAATACGCAGTATTTT. The encoded protein is CASRGAGNTQYF. The full variable domain, completed using reference TRBV11-2 and TRBJ2-3, is EAGVAQSPRYKIIEKRQSVAFWCNPISGHATLYWYQQILGQGPKLLIQFQNNGVVDDSQLPKDRFSAERLKGVDSTLKIQPAKLEDSAVYLCASRGAGNTQYFGPGTRLTVL.

By proportion, this clone is medium-sized. This chain joins TRBV29-1 and TRBJ2-7, with a tentative D call TRBD1 (7 bases). This CDR3 has 12 amino acids. Trimming removed 6 bases at V and 1 base at J, with 10 bases between. CDR1 is SQVTM, CDR2 ANQGSEA, per germline. This chain's CDR3 is CSVAGQSYEQYF. CDR3 sequence (DNA): TGCAGCGTCGCGGGACAGTCCTACGAGCAGTACTTC.

The chain uses TRBV28 and TRBJ2-5; the D gene is possibly TRBD1 (5 bases). CDR1 and CDR2 (germline): MDHEN, SYDVKM. V dropped 7 bases and J dropped 5 bases, with 29 bases sitting between them. The length of the CDR3 is 18 residues. CDR3 sequence (DNA): TGTGCCAGCACCACCCTGGGGTTGTGGTCAGGGCTGAAGGAGACCCAGTACTTC. It encodes CASTTLGLWSGLKETQYF.

This clone was seen a single time. The chain joins TRBV7-8 to TRBJ1-1; D not resolved. CDR1 SGHVS and CDR2 FQNEAQ come from the germline V gene. V lost 5 bases and J lost 0, with 13 bases in between. The CDR3 has 15 residues. CDR3 DNA: TGTGCCAGCAGCCTAGACCCGGGCATGAACACTGAAGCTTTCTTT. Amino acids: CASSLDPGMNTEAFF.

The chain links TRBV7-9 to TRBJ2-7, with TRBD1 as a possible D gene (5 bases). The CDR3 runs to 13 residues. V was clipped by 5 bases and J by 3 bases, with 11 bases between them. Germline CDR1 and CDR2: SEHNR and FQNEAQ (reference sequence). The CDR3 here is CASSVQGFYEQYF. CDR3 sequence (DNA): TGTGCCAGCAGCGTGCAGGGATTCTACGAGCAGTACTTC.

The rearrangement uses TRBV6-1 and TRBJ1-1; D gene uncertain. This CDR3 is built from 16 residues. Germline loops: CDR1 MNHNS, CDR2 SASEGT. Trimming took off 4 bases at V and 0 bases at J, with 15 bases between the two ends. CDR3 coding DNA: TGTGCCAGCAGTGCCCCCGGTGCTTTTGTGAACACTGAAGCTTTCTTT. Protein: CASSAPGAFVNTEAFF.

In this sample, this clone turned up a few times. The V gene is TRBV11-3, the J gene TRBJ1-2; 8 positions match TRBD1. This CDR3 is built from 15 residues. Germline CDR1 and CDR2: SGHNT and YENEEA. V trimming: 1 base; J trimming: 8 bases; junction bases outside the gene matches: 9. The CDR3 nucleotides are TGTGCCAGCAGCTTAGGGGACAGGATTAGTCGCGGCTACACCTTC. Translation gives CASSLGDRISRGYTF.

The V call is TRBV27, the J call TRBJ2-3; D gene unclear. Trimming stripped 0 bases from V and 9 bases from J, with 7 bases between. The CDR3 has 12 amino acids. Germline CDR1 MNHEY, CDR2 SMNVEV (reference sequence). The CDR3 sequence: CASSLSGMTQYF. The CDR3 region has the DNA TGTGCCAGCAGTTTATCGGGAATGACGCAGTATTTT.

This chain connects TRBV5-4 to TRBJ2-7; D may be TRBD1 or TRBD2 (6 bases each). CDR1 is SGHNT and CDR2 is YYREEE in the germline V gene (reference sequence). V dropped 1 base and J dropped 1 base, with 9 bases sitting between them. This CDR3 spans 14 amino acids. Here the CDR3 reads CASSLKGGSYEQYF. DNA of the CDR3: TGTGCCAGCAGCTTGAAGGGGGGATCCTACGAGCAGTACTTC.

This chain joins TRBV29-1 and TRBJ2-3; 11 bases align to TRBD2. V lost 7 bases and J lost 0; bases outside the gene matches: 3. CDR1 and CDR2 from the germline V gene are SQVTM and ANQGSEA. The CDR3 has 14 amino acids. The CDR3 DNA reads TGCAGCGGACGGACTAGCGGGAGCACAGATACGCAGTATTTT. Translated: CSGRTSGSTDTQYF.

The chain is built from TRBV4-2 and TRBJ2-2, with D perhaps TRBD1 (6 bases). This CDR3 is built from 15 residues. The germline V gene has CDR1 LGHNA and CDR2 YNFKEQ. Between the trimmed V and J ends, which lost 0 bases and 6 bases, there was a span of 11 bases. CDR3 region: CASSQEEGQAGELFF. The CDR3 DNA is TGTGCCAGCAGCCAAGAAGAGGGACAAGCCGGGGAGCTGTTTTTT.

The J gene is TRBJ1-2, the V gene TRBV6-6, with D uncertain. V gave up 5 bases and J gave up 2 bases, with 0 bases separating them. This CDR3 is built from 10 residues. Germline V lookup: CDR1 MNHNY, CDR2 SVGAGI (reference sequence). The CDR3 nucleotides are TGTGCCAGCAGTAACTATGGCTACACCTTC. It yields the protein CASSNYGYTF.